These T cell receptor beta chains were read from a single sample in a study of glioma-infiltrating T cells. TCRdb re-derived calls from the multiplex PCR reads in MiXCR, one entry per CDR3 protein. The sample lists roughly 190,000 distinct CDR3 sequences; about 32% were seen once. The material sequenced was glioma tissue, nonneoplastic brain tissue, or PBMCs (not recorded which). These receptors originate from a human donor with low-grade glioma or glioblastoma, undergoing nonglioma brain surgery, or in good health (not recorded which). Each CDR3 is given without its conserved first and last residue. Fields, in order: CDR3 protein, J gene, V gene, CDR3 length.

SAYRRYSYNEQF TRBJ2-1 TRBV20-1 12
ASWDMGTDTQY TRBJ2-3 TRBV6-2/TRBV6-3 11
ASSSTGGYGYT TRBJ1-2 TRBV27 11
SALGGDQETQY TRBJ2-5 TRBV20-1 11
ASSRRDKSADTQY TRBJ2-3 TRBV4-1 13
ASSMSQGRTYEQY TRBJ2-7 TRBV19 13
SARHNRGLGFRDTQY TRBJ2-3 TRBV20-1 15
ASSLLKGNTEAF TRBJ1-1 TRBV7-6 12
ASSLAAGVTDTQY TRBJ2-3 TRBV5-4 13
SAKAGADTQY TRBJ2-3 TRBV20-1 10
ATSPGREADTQY TRBJ2-3 TRBV24-1 12
SARDQTSIRAKQF TRBJ2-1 TRBV20-1 13
SAPGTGDFIQY TRBJ2-4 TRBV20-1 11
ASSYEGVDTEAF TRBJ1-1 TRBV6-6 12
ASSLPGQYYEQY TRBJ2-7 TRBV5-4 12
SARRREGLSEQF TRBJ2-1 TRBV20-1 12
ASSLRGMSTETDLMGYTDTQY TRBJ2-3 TRBV7-6 21
ASYVAPRTEAF TRBJ1-1 TRBV6-2/TRBV6-3 11
ASSPRDRGSYEQY TRBJ2-7 TRBV4-2 13
ASSKRDTDTQY TRBJ2-3 TRBV7-2 11
ASSTDQQETQY TRBJ2-5 TRBV19 11
ASSLVGQAKNIQY TRBJ2-4 TRBV28 13
SCTGVANTEAF TRBJ1-1 TRBV29-1 11
SVRRDSGNEQF TRBJ2-1 TRBV29-1 11
ASSSSSGSDWDEQY TRBJ2-7 TRBV7-2 14
ASKGQGAGEQY TRBJ2-7 TRBV6-1 11
ASSSPLNQPQH TRBJ1-5 TRBV28 11
ASSSTSNGNSPLH TRBJ1-6 TRBV5-1 13
ASSTPGLAVNEQF TRBJ2-1 TRBV28 13
ASSLVAGGPTDTQY TRBJ2-3 TRBV11-2 14
ASRLDRGQPYEQY TRBJ2-7 TRBV6-1 13
SVANYEQY TRBJ2-7 TRBV29-1 8
ASTRIAGGGTDTQY TRBJ2-3 TRBV7-2 14
ASSQDSLSQPQH TRBJ1-5 TRBV4-1 12
ASSQGNNEQF TRBJ2-1 TRBV4-1 10
ATSSPLANTGELF TRBJ2-2 TRBV15 13
ASTFTRGDRGNQPQH TRBJ1-5 TRBV12-3/TRBV12-4 15
SANRDSKNTIY TRBJ1-3 TRBV20-1 11
ASRTSGTYNEQF TRBJ2-1 TRBV28 12
ASSGTGSGQPQH TRBJ1-5 TRBV10-2 12